The 5 T cell receptor beta chains below come from one sample, sequenced in a study of cytomegalovirus exposure and HLA in healthy donors. The PCR had 60 Vbeta and 13 Jbeta primers. Only in-frame clones appear in the TCRdb table, and some are missing; sequencing was by immunoSEQ multiplex PCR. The sample contains some 200,000 clones, approximately 80% of which appear only once. The sequenced sample was PBMCs. The receptors were sampled from a woman aged 18-29 years in good health and CMV-seronegative.

This clone is a singleton in its sample. This chain connects TRBV19 to TRBJ2-5, with D unclear. In germline, CDR1 is LNHDA, CDR2 SQIVND (reference sequence). This CDR3 has 13 residues. V was trimmed by 5 bases and J by 1 base, leaving 8 bases between them. The CDR3 is CASSDFIQETQYF. The CDR3 region has the DNA TGTGCCAGTAGTGACTTTATCCAAGAGACCCAGTACTTC.

The genes are TRBV1 and TRBJ2-1; TRBD2 is the table's D call and was not checked against the DNA. TRBV1 is given as a pseudogene. CDR3 size: 17 residues. This CDR3 reads CTSSQDQPRSSYNEQFF. The CDR3 DNA reads as TGCACCAGCAGCCAAGATCAGCCGAGGAGCTCCTACAATGAGCAGTTCTTC.

The chain uses TRBV11-3 and TRBJ2-7, with unresolved D. The germline CDR1 and CDR2 sequences are SGHNT and YENEEA. V lost 0 bases and J lost 3, with 6 bases in between. The CDR3 is 13 amino acids. CDR3 loop: CASSLDPNYEQYV. CDR3 coding DNA: TGTGCCAGCAGCTTAGATCCAAACTACGAGCAGTACGTC.

The rearrangement uses TRBV11-3 and TRBJ2-1; 8 positions agree with TRBD2. This CDR3 region has 14 residues. Germline lookup yields CDR1 SGHNT and CDR2 YENEEA. V lost 5 bases and J lost 8; bases outside the gene matches: 8. The CDR3 spells CASSHRLAPDEQFF. The CDR3 bases are TGTGCCAGCAGCCACCGACTAGCGCCGGATGAGCAGTTCTTC.

The V call is TRBV29-1, the J call TRBJ2-7; 11 positions match TRBD2. The CDR3 runs to 13 residues. The ends lost 7 bases at V and 1 base at J; junction bases unmatched: 3. Germline V lookup: CDR1 SQVTM, CDR2 ANQGSEA. The CDR3 sequence is CSARTSGSYEQYF. The CDR3 DNA sequence: TGCAGCGCCCGGACTAGCGGGTCCTACGAGCAGTACTTC.